This record covers a single TCR beta chain. This record comes from a study of blood T cell repertoires in COVID-19. For the study at large: Whether acute or convalescent, the COVID-19 samples came from the United States, Italy and Spain.

After removal of 2 bases from V and 3 bases from J, the junction contained 15 bases not matched to a gene. CDR3 length equals 19 residues. Per the germline V gene, CDR1 is MDHEN and CDR2 is SYDVKM. Participant-reported clinical history was the basis for cohort assignment. Cohort 3 donors counted as recovered after two negative PCRs, clearance, or resolved symptoms. Assay used: immunoSEQ multiplex PCR; TCRdb lists only in-frame clones, some missing. This table holds approximately 320,000 clones, approximately 90% found once. This TCR came from a woman under 30 who had recovered from COVID-19. Source material: PBMCs or T cells enriched from blood (not recorded which). The chain employs TRBV28 and TRBJ2-1, with 8 nucleotides matching TRBD2. In nucleotides, the CDR3 is TGTGCCAGCAGTTTACCGACCCAGTCCGGGACTAGTGACTACAATGAGCAGTTCTTC. It specifies CASSLPTQSGTSDYNEQFF.